This T cell receptor beta chain was retrieved from a study of shared clonotypes between healthy human individuals (dated by TCRdb to 2019 to 2021). For context, the study as a whole: A few men and two women, aged 18 to 49 years, made up the cohort. Per donor, three plates each were used for CD4 naive and CD4 memory, two for CD8 naive, and one for CD8 memory. To estimate repertoire size and how much clonotypes are shared between individuals, the study performed deep sequencing of blood TCR repertoires from five healthy adults. Libraries were prepared and TCR repertoires were sequenced by different laboratories using diverse techniques, in order to increase sequencing depth and limit assay-specific biases. Between about 0.8 and 9 billion PBMCs per donor were obtained by leukapheresis.

Of note for this clone: Its antigen is currently not known. No much larger clone exists at a distance of one base, and base qualities are not known.

CD8 naive samples were CD45RO-negative cells positively selected for CCR7, giving a CD45RA+CCR7+ population that excluded TemRA cells. Healthy HIV-negative adults with no recently reported acute infections or vaccinations were included as donors. Every donor was a Caucasian adult living in Nashville, Tennessee, USA. After blood collection by leukapheresis, PBMCs were isolated using Ficoll-Histopaque density gradient centrifugation and then cryopreserved in the vapor phase of liquid nitrogen. Analytical flow cytometry was used to check the purity and quantity of each magnetically sorted T cell population. Genomic DNA was isolated from each sorted fraction and quantified by UV absorbance on a Nanodrop 2000c. Study-level results and caveats: Incomplete sequencing was indicated by rarefaction of sorted-subset datasets, despite the large sequencing depth. Compared with non-shared clonotypes, the clonotypes found in all four sorted-subset donors had higher generation probabilities. About 5% of naive CD4, around 3.6% of naive CD8, about 2.4% of memory CD4, and approximately 0.4% of memory CD8 clonotypes were shared across several donors. The genetic and exposure-history diversity represented was limited by the small number of donors. Only blood was sampled, and tissue TCR repertoires likely differ from those in blood. Estimated clonotype richness was generally larger for naive than for memory subsets. Based on pairwise subsampling, the degree of clonotype sharing among donors was expected to be affected by sequencing depth.

TCR CDR3 regions were amplified from genomic DNA by multiplex PCR using the deep immunoSEQ assay. Extracted genomic DNA from each cell subset was distributed evenly across all wells of several immunoSEQ 96-well plates, and each plate was treated as a replicate. Each replicate PCR for sorted subsets received about 220 ng genomic DNA, equal to about 30,000 T cell genomes. Purified libraries were measured with a Qubit 3.0 fluorometer, size-checked on a Bioanalyzer 2100, and measured again with the KAPA Library Quantification kit. Every immunoSEQ 96-well plate was sequenced on a separate single-read 150-cycle Illumina NextSeq 550 flow cell. Turning to the authors' computational methods: Because the immunoSEQ output held only junctional sequences and lacked quality scores, the filtering could not match the filtering applied to full-length reads. To assign V/J genes and CDR3, sequences were annotated using PyIR, a Python wrapper for IgBLAST v1.9, with IMGT germline references. Reads with weak V/J assignments (E-value above 1e-6), missing CDR3, stop codons, out-of-frame junctions, or ambiguous translated residues were removed. V3J clonotypes were defined as sequences sharing the same inferred V gene, J gene, and CDR3 amino acid sequence. To compute the percentage overlap between repertoires, the number of shared unique clonotypes was divided by the size of the smaller repertoire. RTK rarefaction, the Chao1 estimator, and Recon v2.1 estimates of unobserved clonotypes were used to assess repertoire richness. Generation probabilities for all TCRbeta clonotypes obtained by the gDNA method from four donors were computed using OLGA. TCRdb holds this immuneACCESS table with in-frame rearrangements only. Some clones are missing; in checked studies, unresolved V genes explain under half, and the rest has no known cause. The V and J calls and clone size are taken from that table; D and trimming were inferred from the DNA. Across this sample there are about 2.1 million clones, with around 95% seen only once. The ten largest account for about 1.6% of the sample.

The sequence came from a man younger than 30 in good health. Some clones in this sample may be carry-over from other donors' samples. The sequenced sample consisted of naive CD8+ T cells from PBMCs. This specimen's cell subset or site label, interpreted: CD45RA+CCR7+.

The bases are TGTGCCAGCAGTTTAGTGTCAGAAGGAAATCAGCCCCAGCATTTT. Translated, this is CASSLVSEGNQPQHF. The sequence joins TRBV27 to TRBJ1-5; there is no confident call for the D gene. The junction carries 12 bases between V and J, which are trimmed by 2 bases and 4 bases respectively. Spanning cysteine to phenylalanine, the CDR3 consists of 15 amino acids. The only DNA kept is the CDR3, 45 bases in frame from the first base. In the germline V gene (reference sequence), CDR1 corresponds to MNHEY and CDR2 to SMNVEV.